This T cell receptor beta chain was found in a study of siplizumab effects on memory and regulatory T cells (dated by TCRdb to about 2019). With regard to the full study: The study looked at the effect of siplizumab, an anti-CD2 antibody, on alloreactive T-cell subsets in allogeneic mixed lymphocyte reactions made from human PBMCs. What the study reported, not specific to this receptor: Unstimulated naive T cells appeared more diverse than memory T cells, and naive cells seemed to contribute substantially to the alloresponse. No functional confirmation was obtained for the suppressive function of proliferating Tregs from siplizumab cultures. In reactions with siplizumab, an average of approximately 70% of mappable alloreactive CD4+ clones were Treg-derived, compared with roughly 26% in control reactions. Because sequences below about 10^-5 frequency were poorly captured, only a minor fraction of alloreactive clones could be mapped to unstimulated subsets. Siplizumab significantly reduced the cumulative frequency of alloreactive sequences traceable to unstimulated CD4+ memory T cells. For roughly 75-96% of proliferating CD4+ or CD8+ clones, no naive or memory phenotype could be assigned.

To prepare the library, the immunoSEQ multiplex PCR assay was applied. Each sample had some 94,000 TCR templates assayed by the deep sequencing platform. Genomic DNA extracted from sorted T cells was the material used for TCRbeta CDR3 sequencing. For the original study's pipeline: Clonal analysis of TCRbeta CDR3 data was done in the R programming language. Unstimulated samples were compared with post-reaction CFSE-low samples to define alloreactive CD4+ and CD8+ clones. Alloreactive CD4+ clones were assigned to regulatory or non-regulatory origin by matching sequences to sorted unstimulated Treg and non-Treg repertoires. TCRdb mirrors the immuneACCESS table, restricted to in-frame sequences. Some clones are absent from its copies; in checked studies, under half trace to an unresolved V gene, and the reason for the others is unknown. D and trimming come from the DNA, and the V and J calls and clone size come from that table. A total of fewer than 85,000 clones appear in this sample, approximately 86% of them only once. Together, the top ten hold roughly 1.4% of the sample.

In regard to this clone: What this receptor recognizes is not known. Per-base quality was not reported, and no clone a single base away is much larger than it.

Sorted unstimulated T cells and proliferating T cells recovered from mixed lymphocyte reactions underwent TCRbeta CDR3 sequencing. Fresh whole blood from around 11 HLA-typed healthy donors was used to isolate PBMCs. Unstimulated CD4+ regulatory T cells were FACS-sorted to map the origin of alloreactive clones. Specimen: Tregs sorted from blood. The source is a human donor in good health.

The DNA sequence is given as TGTGCCAGCAGCCAGGGATCCGGGACTCTCAGCTCCTACAATGAGCAGTTCTTC. Its protein is CASSQGSGTLSSYNEQFF. This receptor chain uses TRBV14 and TRBJ2-1; the D region possibly corresponds to TRBD2 (6 bases align). CDR1 and CDR2 are read off the germline V gene as SGHDN and FVKESK. The CDR3 measures 18 amino acids from cysteine to phenylalanine. Of the read, only the CDR3 DNA is kept; its 54 bases are in frame from base 1. V loses 3 bases, J loses 0 bases, and the germline ends lie 18 bases apart.